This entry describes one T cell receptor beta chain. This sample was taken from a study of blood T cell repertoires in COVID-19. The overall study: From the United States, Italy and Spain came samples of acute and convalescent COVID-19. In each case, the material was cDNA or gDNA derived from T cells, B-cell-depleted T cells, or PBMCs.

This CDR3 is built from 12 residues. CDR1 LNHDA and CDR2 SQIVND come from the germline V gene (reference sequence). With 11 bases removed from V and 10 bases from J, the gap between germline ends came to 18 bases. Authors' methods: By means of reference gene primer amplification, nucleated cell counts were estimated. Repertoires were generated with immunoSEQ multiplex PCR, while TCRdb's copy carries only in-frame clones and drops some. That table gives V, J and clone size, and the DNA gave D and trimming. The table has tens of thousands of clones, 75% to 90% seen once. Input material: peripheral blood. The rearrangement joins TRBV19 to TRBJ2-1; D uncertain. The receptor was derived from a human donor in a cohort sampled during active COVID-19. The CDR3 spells CAASPRQSEQFF. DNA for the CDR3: TGTGCCGCCTCCCCTCGCCAGTCCGAGCAGTTCTTC.